The 2 T cell receptor beta chains listed next were all sequenced from one sample in a study of breast tumors, draining lymph nodes, adjacent tissues. TCRdb itself ran the multiplex PCR reads through MiXCR, one entry per CDR3 protein. The repertoire holds approximately 230,000 distinct CDR3 sequences, with under 40% as singletons. Axillary draining lymph nodes of breast cancer patients supplied the node samples. The sequenced sample was axillary lymph node tissue. All receptors come from a female donor with breast cancer. Some clones in this sample may be carry-over from other donors' samples.

A single count supports this clonotype. The chain employs TRBV20-1 and TRBJ2-4; D may match TRBD1 or TRBD2 (5 bases each). The CDR3 is 15 residues long. Germline V gene lookup returns CDR1 DFQATT and CDR2 SNEGSKA (reference sequence). The ends were cut back, 3 bases at V and 6 bases at J, with 18 bases in the middle. The CDR3 DNA is TGCAGTGCTAGCGAGAGTACGGCAGGGACAAACATTCAGTACTTC. It yields the protein CSASESTAGTNIQYF.

The chain joins TRBV9 to TRBJ1-6, with 7 positions matching TRBD1. The germline CDR1 and CDR2 sequences are SGDLS and YYNGEE. V lost 3 bases and J lost 13; bases outside the gene matches: 1. CDR3 size: 11 residues. Here the CDR3 DNA reads TGTGCCAGCAGCGGCAGGGGGCCCCTCCACTTT. This encodes CASSGRGPLHF.